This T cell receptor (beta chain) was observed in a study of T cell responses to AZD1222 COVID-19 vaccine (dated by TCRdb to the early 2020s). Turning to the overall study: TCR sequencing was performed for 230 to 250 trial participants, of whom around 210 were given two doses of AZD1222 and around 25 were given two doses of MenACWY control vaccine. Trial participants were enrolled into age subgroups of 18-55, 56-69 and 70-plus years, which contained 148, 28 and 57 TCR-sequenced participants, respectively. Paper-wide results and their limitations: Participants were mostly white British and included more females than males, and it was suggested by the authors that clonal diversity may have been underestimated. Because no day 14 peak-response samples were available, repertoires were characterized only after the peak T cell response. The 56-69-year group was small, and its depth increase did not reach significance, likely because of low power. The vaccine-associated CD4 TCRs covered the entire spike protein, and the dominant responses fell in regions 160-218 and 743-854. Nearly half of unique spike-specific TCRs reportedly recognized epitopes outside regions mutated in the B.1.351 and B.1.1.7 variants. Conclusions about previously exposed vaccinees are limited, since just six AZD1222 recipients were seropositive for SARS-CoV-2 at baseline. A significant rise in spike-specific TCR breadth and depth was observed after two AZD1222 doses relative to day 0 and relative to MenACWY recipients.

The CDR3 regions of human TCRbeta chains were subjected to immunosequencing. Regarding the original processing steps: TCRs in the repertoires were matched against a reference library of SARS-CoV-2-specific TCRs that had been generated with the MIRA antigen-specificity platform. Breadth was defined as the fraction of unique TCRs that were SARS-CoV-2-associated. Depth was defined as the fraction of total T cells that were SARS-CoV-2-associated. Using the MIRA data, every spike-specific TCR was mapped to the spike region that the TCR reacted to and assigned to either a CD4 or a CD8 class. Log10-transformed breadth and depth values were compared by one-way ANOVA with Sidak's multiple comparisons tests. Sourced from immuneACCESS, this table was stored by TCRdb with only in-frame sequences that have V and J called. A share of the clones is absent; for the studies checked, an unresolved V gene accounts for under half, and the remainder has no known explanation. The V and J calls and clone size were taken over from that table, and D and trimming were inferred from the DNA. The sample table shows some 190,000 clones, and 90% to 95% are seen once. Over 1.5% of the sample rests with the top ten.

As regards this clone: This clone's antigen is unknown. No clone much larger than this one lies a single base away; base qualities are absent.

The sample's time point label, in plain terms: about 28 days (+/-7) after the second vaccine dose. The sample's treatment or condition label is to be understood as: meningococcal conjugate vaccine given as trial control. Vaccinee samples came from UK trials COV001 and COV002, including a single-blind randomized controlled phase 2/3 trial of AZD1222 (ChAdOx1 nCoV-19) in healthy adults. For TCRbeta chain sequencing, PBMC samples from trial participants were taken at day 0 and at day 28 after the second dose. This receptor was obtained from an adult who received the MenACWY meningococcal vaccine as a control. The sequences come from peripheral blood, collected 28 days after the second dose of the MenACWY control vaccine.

The CDR3: CASSQRDGAEQYF. The DNA sequence is TGCGCCAGCAGCCAAAGGGACGGTGCCGAGCAGTACTTC. The sequence is built from TRBV5-1 and TRBJ2-7; the D gene assignment is perhaps TRBD1 or TRBD2, with each matching 5 bases. V is shortened by 4 bases, J by 6 bases, and the region joining them spans 14 bases. Looking up the germline V gene yields CDR1 SGHRS and CDR2 YFSETQ. Inclusive of the bounding cysteine and phenylalanine, the CDR3 is 13 residues long. The sequence is cut down to CDR3 DNA, 39 bases in frame from base 1.